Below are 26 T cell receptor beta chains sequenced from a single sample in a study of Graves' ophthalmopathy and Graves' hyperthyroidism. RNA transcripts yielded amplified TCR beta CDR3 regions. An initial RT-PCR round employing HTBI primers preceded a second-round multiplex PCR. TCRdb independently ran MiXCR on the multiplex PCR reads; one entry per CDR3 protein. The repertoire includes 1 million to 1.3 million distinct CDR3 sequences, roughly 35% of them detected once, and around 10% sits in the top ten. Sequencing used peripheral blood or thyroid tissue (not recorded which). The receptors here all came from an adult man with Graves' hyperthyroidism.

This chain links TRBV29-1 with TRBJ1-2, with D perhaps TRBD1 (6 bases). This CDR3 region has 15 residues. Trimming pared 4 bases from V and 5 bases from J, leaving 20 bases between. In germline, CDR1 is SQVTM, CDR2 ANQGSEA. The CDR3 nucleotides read TGCAGCGTTGTTGTCGCGACAGGTTTTCGGTATGGCTACACCTTC. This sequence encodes CSVVVATGFRYGYTF. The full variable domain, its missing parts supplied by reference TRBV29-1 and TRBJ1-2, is SAVISQKPSRDICQRGTSLTIQCQVDSQVTMMFWYRQQPGQSLTLIATANQGSEATYESGFVIDKFPISRPNLTFSTLTVSNMSPEDSSIYLCSVVVATGFRYGYTFGSGTRLTVV.

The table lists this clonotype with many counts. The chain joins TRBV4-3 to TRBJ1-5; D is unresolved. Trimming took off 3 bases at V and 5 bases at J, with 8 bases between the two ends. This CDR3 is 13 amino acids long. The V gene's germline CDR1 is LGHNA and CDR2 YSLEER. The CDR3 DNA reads TGCGCCAGCAGCCAGGTCCTGGATCAGCCCCAGCATTTT. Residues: CASSQVLDQPQHF.

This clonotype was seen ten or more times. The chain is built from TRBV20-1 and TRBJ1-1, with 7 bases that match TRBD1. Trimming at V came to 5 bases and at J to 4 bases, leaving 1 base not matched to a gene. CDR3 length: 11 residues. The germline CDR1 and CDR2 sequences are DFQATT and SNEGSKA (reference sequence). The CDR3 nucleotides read TGCAGTGCTGCAGGGGGCACTGAAGCTTTCTTT. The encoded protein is CSAAGGTEAFF.

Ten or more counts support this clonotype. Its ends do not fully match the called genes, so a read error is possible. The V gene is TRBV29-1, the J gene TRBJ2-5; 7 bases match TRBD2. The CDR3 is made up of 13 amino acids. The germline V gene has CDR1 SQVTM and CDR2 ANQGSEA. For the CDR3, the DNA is TGCAGCGTAGAAGGACTAGTCCAAGAGACCCAGTACTTC. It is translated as CSVEGLVQETQYF.

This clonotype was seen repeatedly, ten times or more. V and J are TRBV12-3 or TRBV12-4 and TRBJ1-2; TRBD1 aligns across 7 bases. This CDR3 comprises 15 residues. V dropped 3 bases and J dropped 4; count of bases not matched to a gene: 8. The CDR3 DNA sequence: TGTGCCAGCAGTTTTGGCCGGACAGGCCCCTATGGCTACACCTTC. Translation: CASSFGRTGPYGYTF.

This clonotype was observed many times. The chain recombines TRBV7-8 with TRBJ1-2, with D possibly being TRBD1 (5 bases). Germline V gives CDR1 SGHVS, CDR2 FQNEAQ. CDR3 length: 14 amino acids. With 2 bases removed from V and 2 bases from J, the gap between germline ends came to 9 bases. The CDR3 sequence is CASSLRDPNYGYTF. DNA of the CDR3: TGTGCCAGCAGCTTACGGGACCCAAACTATGGCTACACCTTC.

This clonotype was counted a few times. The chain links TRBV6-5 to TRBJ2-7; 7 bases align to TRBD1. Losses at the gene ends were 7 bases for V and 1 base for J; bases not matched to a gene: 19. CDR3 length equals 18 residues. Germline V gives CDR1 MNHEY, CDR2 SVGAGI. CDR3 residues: CASTNDRVEELRSYEQYF. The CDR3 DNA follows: TGTGCCAGCACCAACGACAGGGTTGAGGAACTAAGGTCCTACGAGCAGTACTTC.

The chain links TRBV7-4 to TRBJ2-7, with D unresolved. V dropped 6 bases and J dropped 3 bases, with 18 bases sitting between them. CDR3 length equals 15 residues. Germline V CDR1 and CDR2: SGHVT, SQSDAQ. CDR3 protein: CASSYSAYDGYEQYF. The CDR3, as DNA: TGTGCCAGCAGTTACTCGGCCTATGACGGCTACGAGCAGTACTTC. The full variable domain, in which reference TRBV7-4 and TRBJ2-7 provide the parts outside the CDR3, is GAGVSQSPRYKVAKRGRDVALRCDSISGHVTLYWYRQTLGQGSEVLTYSQSDAQRDKSGRPSGRFSAERPERSVSTLKIQRTEQGDSAVYLCASSYSAYDGYEQYFGPGTRLTVT.

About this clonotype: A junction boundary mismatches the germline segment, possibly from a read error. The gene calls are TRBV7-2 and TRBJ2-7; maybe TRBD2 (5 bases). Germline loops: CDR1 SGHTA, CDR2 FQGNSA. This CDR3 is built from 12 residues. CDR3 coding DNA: TGTGCCAGCAGCTCGAGAGGGAGAGAGCGGTACTTC. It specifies CASSSRGRERYF.

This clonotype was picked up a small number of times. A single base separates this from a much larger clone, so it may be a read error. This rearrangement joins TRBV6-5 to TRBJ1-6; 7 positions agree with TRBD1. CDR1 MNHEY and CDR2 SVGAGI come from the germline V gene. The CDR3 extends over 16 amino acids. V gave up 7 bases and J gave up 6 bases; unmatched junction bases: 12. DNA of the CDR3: TGTGCCAGCAATCGCCACAGGGGACTCCTTAATTCACCCCTCCACTTT. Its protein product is CASNRHRGLLNSPLHF.

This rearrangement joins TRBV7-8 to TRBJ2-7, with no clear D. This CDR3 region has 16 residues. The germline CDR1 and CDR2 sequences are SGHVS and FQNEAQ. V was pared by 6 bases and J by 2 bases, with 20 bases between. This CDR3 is CASSATSLSPTYEQYF. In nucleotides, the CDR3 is TGTGCCAGCAGTGCAACCTCGCTCAGTCCGACCTACGAGCAGTACTTC.

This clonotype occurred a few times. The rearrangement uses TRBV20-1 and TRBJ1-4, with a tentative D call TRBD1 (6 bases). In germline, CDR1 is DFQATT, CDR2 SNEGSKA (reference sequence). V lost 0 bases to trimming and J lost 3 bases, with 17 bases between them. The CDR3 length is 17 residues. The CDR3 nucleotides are TGCAGTGCTAGAGATAGACTGGGGGGCTTGTCTAATGAAAAACTGTTTTTT. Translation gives CSARDRLGGLSNEKLFF.

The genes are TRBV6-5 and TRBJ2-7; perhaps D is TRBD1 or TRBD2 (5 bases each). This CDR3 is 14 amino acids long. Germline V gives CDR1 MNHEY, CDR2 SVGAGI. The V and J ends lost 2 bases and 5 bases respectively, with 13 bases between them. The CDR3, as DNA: TGTGCCAGCAGTTACGGGGACGACCCGGACGAGCAGTACTTC. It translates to CASSYGDDPDEQYF.

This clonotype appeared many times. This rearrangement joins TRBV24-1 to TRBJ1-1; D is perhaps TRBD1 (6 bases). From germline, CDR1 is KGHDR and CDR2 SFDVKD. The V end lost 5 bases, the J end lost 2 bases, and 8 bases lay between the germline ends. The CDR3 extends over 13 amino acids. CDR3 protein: CATSGGLNTEAFF. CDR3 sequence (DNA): TGTGCCACCAGTGGGGGGCTCAACACTGAAGCTTTCTTT.

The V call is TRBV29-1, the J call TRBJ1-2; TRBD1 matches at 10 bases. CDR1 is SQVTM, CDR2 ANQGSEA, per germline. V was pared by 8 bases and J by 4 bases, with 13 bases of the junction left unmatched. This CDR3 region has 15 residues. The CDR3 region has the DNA TGCAGCAGTTTTAGGCGGGACAGGGGAGGCTATGGCTACACCTTC. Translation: CSSFRRDRGGYGYTF.

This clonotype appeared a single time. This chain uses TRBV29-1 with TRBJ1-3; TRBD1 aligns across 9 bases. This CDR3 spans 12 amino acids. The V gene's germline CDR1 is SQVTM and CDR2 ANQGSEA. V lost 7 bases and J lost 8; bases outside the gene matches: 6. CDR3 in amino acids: CSARQGGDTIYF. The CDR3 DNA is TGCAGCGCCAGACAGGGGGGAGACACCATATATTTT.

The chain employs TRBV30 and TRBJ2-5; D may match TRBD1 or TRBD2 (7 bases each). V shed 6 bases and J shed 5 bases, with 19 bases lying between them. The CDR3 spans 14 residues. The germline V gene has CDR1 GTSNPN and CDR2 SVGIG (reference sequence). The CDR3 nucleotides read TGTGCCTGCCAGGGGGGGCGTAGGTTGGAGACCCAGTACTTC. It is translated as CACQGGRRLETQYF.

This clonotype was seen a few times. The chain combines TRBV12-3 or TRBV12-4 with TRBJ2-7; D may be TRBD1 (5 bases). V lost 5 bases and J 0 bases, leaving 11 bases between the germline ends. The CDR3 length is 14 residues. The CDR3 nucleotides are TGTGCCAGCAGTAGGGGTTCGGGCTCCTACGAGCAGTACTTC. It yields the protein CASSRGSGSYEQYF.

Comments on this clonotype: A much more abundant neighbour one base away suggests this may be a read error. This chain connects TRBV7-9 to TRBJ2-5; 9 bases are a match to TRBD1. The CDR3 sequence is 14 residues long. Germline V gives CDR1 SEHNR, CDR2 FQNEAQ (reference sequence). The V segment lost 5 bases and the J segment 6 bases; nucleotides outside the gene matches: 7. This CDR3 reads CASSLGTGLKTQYF. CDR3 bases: TGTGCCAGCAGCCTCGGGACAGGGTTGAAGACCCAGTACTTC.

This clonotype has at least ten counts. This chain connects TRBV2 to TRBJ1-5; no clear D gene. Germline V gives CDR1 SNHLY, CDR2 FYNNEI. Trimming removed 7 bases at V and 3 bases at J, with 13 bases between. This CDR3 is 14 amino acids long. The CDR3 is CASNPTRTNQPQHF. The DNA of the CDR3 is TGTGCCAGCAATCCCACGCGGACCAATCAGCCCCAGCATTTT.

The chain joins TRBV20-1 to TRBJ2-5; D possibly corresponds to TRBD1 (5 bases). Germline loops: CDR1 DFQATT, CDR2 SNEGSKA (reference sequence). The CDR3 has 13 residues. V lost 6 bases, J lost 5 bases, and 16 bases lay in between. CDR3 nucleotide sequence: TGCAGTGCCAAAGGCCCAGGGTGGGAGACCCAGTACTTC. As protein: CSAKGPGWETQYF.

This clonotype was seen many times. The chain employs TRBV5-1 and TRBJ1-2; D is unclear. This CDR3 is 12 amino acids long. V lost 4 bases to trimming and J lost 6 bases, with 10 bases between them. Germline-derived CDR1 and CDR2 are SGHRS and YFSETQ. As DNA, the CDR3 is TGCGCCAGCAGCCAACTTGAAGATGGCTACACCTTC. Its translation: CASSQLEDGYTF.

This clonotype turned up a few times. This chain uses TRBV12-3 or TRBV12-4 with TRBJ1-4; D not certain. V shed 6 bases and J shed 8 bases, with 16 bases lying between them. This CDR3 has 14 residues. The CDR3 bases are TGTGCCAGCAGCCCTGGGCAGATCTACGAAAAACTGTTTTTT. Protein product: CASSPGQIYEKLFF.

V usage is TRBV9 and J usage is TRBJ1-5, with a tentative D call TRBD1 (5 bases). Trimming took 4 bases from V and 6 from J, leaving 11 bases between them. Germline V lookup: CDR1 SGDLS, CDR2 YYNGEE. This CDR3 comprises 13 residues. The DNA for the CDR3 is TGTGCCAGCAGCTTACCAGGGATTCAGCCCCAGCATTTT. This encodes CASSLPGIQPQHF.

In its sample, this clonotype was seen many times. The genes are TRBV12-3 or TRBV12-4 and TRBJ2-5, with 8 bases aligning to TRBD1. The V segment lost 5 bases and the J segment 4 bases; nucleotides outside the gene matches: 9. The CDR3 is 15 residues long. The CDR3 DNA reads TGTGCCAGCAGTCTACCCTGGACAGGGTCAGAGACCCAGTACTTC. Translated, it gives CASSLPWTGSETQYF.

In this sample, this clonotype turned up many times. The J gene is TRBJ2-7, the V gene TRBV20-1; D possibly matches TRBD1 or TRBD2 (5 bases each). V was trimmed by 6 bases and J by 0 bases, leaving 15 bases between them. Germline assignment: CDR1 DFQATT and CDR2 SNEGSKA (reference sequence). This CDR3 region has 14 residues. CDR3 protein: CSATPGRSSYEQYF. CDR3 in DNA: TGCAGTGCGACACCGGGACGGAGCTCCTACGAGCAGTACTTC.